This T cell receptor beta chain was profiled in a study of OX40 agonist ivuxolimab in advanced cancers. Study observations and caveats: It was not determined which antigens were specifically recognized by the peripheral T cells that had undergone clonal expansion.

V was pared by 6 bases and J by 7 bases, with 12 bases between. In germline, CDR1 is MDHEN, CDR2 SYDVKM. CDR3 length: 12 residues. With respect to this clone: As yet, its antigen is unknown.

The table came from immunoSEQ multiplex PCR; TCRdb's copy has only in-frame clones and leaves some out. In the table there are some 89,000 clones, about 86% of which are singletons. Here the sequenced sample was CD4+ or CD8+ T cells sorted from blood, taken in a trial of the OX40 agonist ivuxolimab. This sequence was found in an adult with an advanced solid tumor such as melanoma, head and neck, liver or kidney cancer. This chain connects TRBV28 to TRBJ1-2, with D perhaps TRBD1 (6 bases). CDR3 in DNA: TGTGCCAGCAGCGGACAGTACGTTGGCTACACCTTC. The encoded protein is CASSGQYVGYTF.